This T cell receptor (beta chain) was identified during a study of T cell repertoires in cytomegalovirus infection. Background on the study: Both CMV infection and a matching HLA type were indicated by public TCR beta signatures.

Broader study findings: Carriage of CMV together with the relevant HLA was identifiable through cumulative public TCR beta family frequency.

This clonotype has just a few counts. Its antigen is not identified. TCRdb re-called the reads with MiXCR, one entry per CDR3 protein. The sample records about a million distinct CDR3 sequences, about a third being singletons. Trimming shortened V by 3 bases and J by 0 bases, and 14 bases separated the two germline ends. The CDR3 covers 16 residues. Germline-derived CDR1 and CDR2 are MNHEY and SMNVEV (reference sequence). The receptor was isolated from a human donor in good health (CMV status not recorded). Some clones in this sample may be carry-over from other donors' samples. V gene TRBV27 combines with J gene TRBJ1-1, with D unresolved. Here the sequenced sample was cultured CD8+ T cells from PBMCs, taken from culture after CMV antigen stimulation. The CDR3: CASSLRLGRLNTEAFF. The CDR3 coding sequence is TGTGCCAGCAGTTTGAGGCTTGGACGGCTGAACACTGAAGCTTTCTTT.